This is a list of T cell receptor beta chains from one sample in a study of T cell responses to AZD1222 COVID-19 vaccine. Sequencing was performed with immunoSEQ multiplex PCR; in TCRdb, only in-frame clones are kept and a portion is missing. Among 150,000 or so clones listed, roughly nine tenths were seen once. Here the sequenced sample was peripheral blood, taken on day 0 of AZD1222 vaccination. The receptors come from an adult in good health. CDR3s include the opening cysteine and the closing phenylalanine or tryptophan. The D gene is left open where the match is weak. A clone size is listed for some rows: how often the clone was seen (once, few, many), or a class if it is expanded.

D: TRBD1
V: TRBV18
length: 16
J: TRBJ1-1
size: NA
CDR3: CASSPFQGAGGTEAFF
DNA: TGTGCCAGCTCACCATTCCAGGGGGCTGGCGGCACTGAAGCTTTCTTT

D: NA
V: TRBV15
length: 14
J: TRBJ1-1
size: NA
CDR3: CATSSEIMGFGAFF
DNA: TGTGCCACCAGCAGTGAAATCATGGGATTCGGAGCTTTCTTT

D: NA
V: TRBV6-4
length: 13
J: TRBJ2-1
size: NA
CDR3: CASSEGEYNEQFF
DNA: TGTGCCAGCAGTGAGGGGGAGTACAATGAGCAGTTCTTC

D: NA
V: TRBV5-1
length: 16
J: TRBJ1-3
size: NA
CDR3: CASSSGRHTSGNTIYF
DNA: TGCGCCAGCTCTTCCGGACGGCATACCTCTGGAAACACCATATATTTT

D: NA
V: TRBV7-9
length: 13
J: TRBJ2-7
size: NA
CDR3: CASSSGQPYEQYF
DNA: TGTGCCAGCAGCAGCGGACAGCCCTACGAGCAGTACTTC

D: NA
V: TRBV5-1
length: 14
J: TRBJ1-5
size: NA
CDR3: CASSLAQGEQPQHF
DNA: TGCGCCAGCAGCTTAGCGCAGGGAGAACAGCCCCAGCATTTT

D: NA
V: TRBV5-1
length: 16
J: TRBJ1-6
size: NA
CDR3: CASSLATGSTNSPLHF
DNA: TGCGCCAGCAGCTTGGCTACGGGGTCGACCAATTCACCCCTCCACTTT

D: NA
V: TRBV7-9
length: 14
J: TRBJ1-1
size: NA
CDR3: CASSPGMGAAEAFF
DNA: TGTGCCAGCAGCCCAGGAATGGGGGCCGCTGAAGCTTTCTTT

D: TRBD1
V: TRBV7-9
length: 15
J: TRBJ1-1
size: NA
CDR3: CASSLSGTGNTEAFF
DNA: TGTGCCAGCAGTCTCTCCGGGACAGGGAACACTGAAGCTTTCTTT

D: NA
V: TRBV7-9
length: 15
J: TRBJ2-2
size: NA
CDR3: CASSLVDMKAGELFF
DNA: TGTGCCAGCAGTTTGGTGGATATGAAGGCCGGGGAGCTGTTTTTT

D: NA
V: TRBV11-3
length: 16
J: TRBJ1-4
size: once
CDR3: CASSAWVGLGNEKLFF
DNA: TGTGCCAGCAGCGCCTGGGTGGGGTTGGGTAATGAAAAACTGTTTTTT

D: NA
V: TRBV28
length: 13
J: TRBJ1-2
size: NA
CDR3: CASNEGANYGYTF
DNA: TGTGCCAGCAACGAAGGGGCTAACTATGGCTACACCTTC

D: TRBD1
V: TRBV6-2/TRBV6-3
length: 15
J: TRBJ1-4
size: NA
CDR3: CASSLRQGTNEKLFF
DNA: TGTGCCAGCAGTTTACGACAGGGGACGAATGAAAAACTGTTTTTT

D: NA
V: TRBV5-1
length: 17
J: TRBJ1-2
size: NA
CDR3: CASSLESRDTGNYGYTF
DNA: TGCGCCAGCAGCTTGGAATCGCGGGACACCGGCAACTATGGCTACACCTTC

D: NA
V: TRBV7-2
length: 16
J: TRBJ1-4
size: once
CDR3: CASTLGRGTTNEKLFF
DNA: TGTGCCAGCACCTTGGGCAGGGGAACGACTAATGAAAAACTGTTTTTT

D: NA
V: TRBV6-6
length: 14
J: TRBJ2-5
size: once
CDR3: CASTTAGAFGTQYF
DNA: TGTGCCAGCACCACGGCCGGAGCGTTCGGGACCCAGTACTTC

D: NA
V: TRBV5-4
length: 14
J: TRBJ2-1
size: few
CDR3: CASSPGSLGGEQFF
DNA: TGTGCCAGCAGCCCCGGGTCTCTGGGTGGTGAGCAGTTCTTC

D: TRBD1
V: TRBV4-3
length: 14
J: TRBJ1-2
size: NA
CDR3: CASSRGQGAYGYTF
DNA: TGCGCCAGCAGCCGAGGACAGGGGGCATATGGCTACACCTTC

D: NA
V: TRBV12-5
length: 14
J: TRBJ1-2
size: NA
CDR3: CASGDGDRQGGYTF
DNA: TGTGCTAGTGGCGACGGAGATCGCCAAGGTGGCTACACCTTC

D: NA
V: TRBV19
length: 13
J: TRBJ1-2
size: NA
CDR3: CASSVDSFYGYTF
DNA: TGTGCCAGTAGCGTCGACAGTTTCTATGGCTACACCTTC

D: TRBD1
V: TRBV5-1
length: 15
J: TRBJ2-1
size: NA
CDR3: CASVLGTGYYNEQFF
DNA: TGCGCCAGCGTCCTCGGGACAGGGTATTACAATGAGCAGTTCTTC

D: NA
V: TRBV3-1/TRBV3-2
length: 15
J: TRBJ2-3
size: NA
CDR3: CASSHRGGRTDTQYF
DNA: TGTGCCAGCAGCCACCGCGGGGGCCGCACAGATACGCAGTATTTT

D: NA
V: TRBV7-9
length: 16
J: TRBJ1-6
size: few
CDR3: CASSLVAGTLNSPLHF
DNA: TGTGCCAGCAGCTTAGTTGCTGGGACTCTCAATTCACCCCTCCACTTT

D: NA
V: TRBV11-3
length: 13
J: TRBJ1-1
size: NA
CDR3: CASSYNTQTQAFF
DNA: TGTGCCAGCAGCTATAACACTCAGACACAAGCTTTCTTT

D: NA
V: TRBV7-2
length: 16
J: TRBJ1-1
size: NA
CDR3: CASSLGRGGWNTEAFF
DNA: TGTGCCAGCAGCCTAGGAAGGGGGGGGTGGAACACTGAAGCTTTCTTT

D: TRBD2
V: TRBV9
length: 17
J: TRBJ2-3
size: NA
CDR3: CASSVDLAGGPGDTQYF
DNA: TGTGCCAGCAGCGTCGATCTAGCGGGGGGGCCTGGAGATACGCAGTATTTT

D: TRBD1
V: TRBV7-3
length: 16
J: TRBJ2-2
size: NA
CDR3: CASSLIPGGRAGELFF
DNA: TGTGCCAGCAGCTTAATCCCAGGGGGTAGGGCCGGGGAGCTGTTTTTT

D: NA
V: TRBV11-3
length: 13
J: TRBJ2-1
size: NA
CDR3: CASSPRGRNEQFF
DNA: TGTGCCAGCAGCCCCAGGGGTAGGAATGAGCAGTTCTTC

D: NA
V: TRBV12-3/TRBV12-4
length: 13
J: TRBJ1-1
size: NA
CDR3: CASSLRGGTEAFF
DNA: TGTGCCAGCAGTTTGCGTGGGGGCACTGAAGCTTTCTTT

D: NA
V: TRBV6-5
length: 13
J: TRBJ1-2
size: once
CDR3: CASRPGPNYGYTF
DNA: TGTGCCAGCAGGCCGGGACCGAACTATGGCTACACCTTC

D: TRBD1
V: TRBV25-1
length: 15
J: TRBJ2-7
size: many
CDR3: CASSGANRGDYEQYF
DNA: TGTGCCAGCAGTGGCGCGAACAGGGGTGACTACGAGCAGTACTTC

D: NA
V: TRBV11-2
length: 13
J: TRBJ1-6
size: NA
CDR3: CASSLDVNSPLHF
DNA: TGTGCCAGCAGCTTAGACGTTAATTCACCCCTCCACTTT

D: TRBD2
V: TRBV5-1
length: 16
J: TRBJ2-7
size: NA
CDR3: CASSFSTSGSVGEQYF
DNA: TGCGCCAGCAGCTTCTCAACTAGCGGGAGCGTTGGCGAGCAGTACTTC

D: TRBD1
V: TRBV28
length: 15
J: TRBJ1-1
size: NA
CDR3: CASSHLTGDHTEAFF
DNA: TGTGCCAGCAGTCACTTGACAGGGGACCACACTGAAGCTTTCTTT

D: NA
V: TRBV9
length: 13
J: TRBJ1-2
size: NA
CDR3: CASSHDSTMANTF
DNA: TGTGCCAGCAGCCACGACAGTACCATGGCTAACACCTTC

D: NA
V: TRBV2
length: 12
J: TRBJ1-1
size: NA
CDR3: CASSQTGIGAFF
DNA: TGTGCCAGCAGTCAAACAGGGATTGGAGCTTTCTTT

D: NA
V: TRBV27
length: 15
J: TRBJ1-2
size: NA
CDR3: CASSFLVGANYGYTF
DNA: TGTGCCAGCAGTTTCCTCGTGGGGGCTAACTATGGCTACACCTTC

D: NA
V: TRBV5-1
length: 14
J: TRBJ2-7
size: NA
CDR3: CASSQTGTTYEQYF
DNA: TGCGCCAGCAGCCAAACAGGGACCACCTACGAGCAGTACTTC

D: NA
V: TRBV28
length: 13
J: TRBJ1-2
size: few
CDR3: CASTTSGFYGYTF
DNA: TGTGCCAGCACCACCTCGGGCTTCTATGGCTACACCTTC

D: TRBD1
V: TRBV28
length: 14
J: TRBJ2-7
size: NA
CDR3: CASSSLGDRDEQYF
DNA: TGTGCCAGCAGTTCCTTGGGGGACAGGGACGAGCAGTACTTC

D: TRBD1
V: TRBV15
length: 18
J: TRBJ1-6
size: NA
CDR3: CATSRERGWEGALSPLHF
DNA: TGTGCCACCAGCAGAGAGAGGGGGTGGGAGGGGGCGCTTTCACCCCTCCACTTT

D: TRBD1
V: TRBV27
length: 17
J: TRBJ1-1
size: NA
CDR3: CASSMGGTGYRNTEAFF
DNA: TGTGCCAGCAGCATGGGAGGGACAGGGTATAGGAACACTGAAGCTTTCTTT

D: TRBD1
V: TRBV7-6
length: 17
J: TRBJ1-1
size: NA
CDR3: CASSFSRAGGADTEAFF
DNA: TGTGCCAGCAGCTTCAGTCGGGCAGGGGGAGCCGACACTGAAGCTTTCTTT

D: NA
V: TRBV28
length: 13
J: TRBJ1-1
size: NA
CDR3: CASSPAGKTEAFF
DNA: TGTGCCAGCAGCCCTGCAGGGAAGACTGAAGCTTTCTTT

D: TRBD1
V: TRBV7-2
length: 12
J: TRBJ1-1
size: NA
CDR3: CASSLTGVVAFF
DNA: TGTGCCAGCAGCTTGACAGGGGTAGTAGCTTTCTTT

D: TRBD1
V: TRBV11-2
length: 13
J: TRBJ2-7
size: NA
CDR3: CASSMTGSYEQYF
DNA: TGTGCCAGCAGCATGACAGGGTCCTACGAGCAGTACTTC

D: NA
V: TRBV4-3
length: 15
J: TRBJ1-5
size: NA
CDR3: CASSQDSSGNQPQHF
DNA: TGCGCCAGCAGCCAAGACTCGTCGGGGAATCAGCCCCAGCATTTT

D: NA
V: TRBV7-9
length: 13
J: TRBJ2-3
size: NA
CDR3: CASSWDPTDTQYF
DNA: TGTGCCAGCAGCTGGGACCCTACAGATACGCAGTATTTT

D: TRBD2
V: TRBV9
length: 17
J: TRBJ2-5
size: NA
CDR3: CASSVATSGATQETQYF
DNA: TGTGCCAGCAGCGTAGCTACTAGCGGAGCCACTCAAGAGACCCAGTACTTC

D: NA
V: TRBV7-8
length: 13
J: TRBJ2-7
size: NA
CDR3: CASSRIQGDEQYF
DNA: TGTGCCAGCAGCCGAATACAGGGTGACGAGCAGTACTTC

D: NA
V: TRBV7-2
length: 16
J: TRBJ1-5
size: NA
CDR3: CASSSTFGRNNQPQHF
DNA: TGTGCCAGCAGCTCCACTTTTGGGAGGAACAATCAGCCCCAGCATTTT

D: NA
V: TRBV11-2
length: 13
J: TRBJ1-2
size: NA
CDR3: CASSLVVGEGYTF
DNA: TGTGCCAGCAGCTTAGTAGTAGGGGAGGGCTACACCTTC

D: NA
V: TRBV2
length: 12
J: TRBJ1-6
size: NA
CDR3: CASSGDSSPLHF
DNA: TGTGCCAGCAGTGGTGACTCTTCACCCCTCCACTTT

D: NA
V: TRBV3-1/TRBV3-2
length: 14
J: TRBJ1-6
size: NA
CDR3: CASSRQGYNSPLHF
DNA: TGTGCCAGCAGCCGTCAGGGTTATAATTCACCCCTCCACTTT

D: NA
V: TRBV7-6
length: 14
J: TRBJ2-7
size: NA
CDR3: CASSLSPGRYEQYF
DNA: TGTGCCAGCAGCTTATCGCCGGGTCGCTACGAGCAGTACTTC